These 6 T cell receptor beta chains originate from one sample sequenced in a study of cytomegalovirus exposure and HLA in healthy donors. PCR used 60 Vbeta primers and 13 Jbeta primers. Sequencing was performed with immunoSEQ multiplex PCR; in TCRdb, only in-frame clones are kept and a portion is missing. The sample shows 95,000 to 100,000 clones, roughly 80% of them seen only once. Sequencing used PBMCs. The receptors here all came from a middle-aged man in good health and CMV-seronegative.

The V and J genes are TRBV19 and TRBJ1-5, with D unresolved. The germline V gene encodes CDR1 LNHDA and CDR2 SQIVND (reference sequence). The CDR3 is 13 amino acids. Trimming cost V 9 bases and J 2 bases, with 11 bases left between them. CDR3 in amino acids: CASSPAGNQPQHF. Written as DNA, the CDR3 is TGTGCCAGCAGTCCCGCAGGCAATCAGCCCCAGCATTTT.

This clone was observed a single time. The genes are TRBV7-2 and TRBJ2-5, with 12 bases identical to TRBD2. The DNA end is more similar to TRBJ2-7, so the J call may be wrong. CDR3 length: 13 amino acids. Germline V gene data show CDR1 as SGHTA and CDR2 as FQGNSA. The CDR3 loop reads CASGLAGTYEQYF. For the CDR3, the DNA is TGTGCCAGCGGACTAGCGGGGACCTACGAGCAGTACTTC.

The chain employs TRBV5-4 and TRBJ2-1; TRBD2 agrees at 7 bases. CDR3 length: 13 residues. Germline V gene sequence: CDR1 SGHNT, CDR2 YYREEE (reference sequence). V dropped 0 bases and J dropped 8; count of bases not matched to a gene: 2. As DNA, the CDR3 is TGTGCCAGCAGCTTGGATCTAGCGGATGAGCAGTTCTTC. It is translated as CASSLDLADEQFF.

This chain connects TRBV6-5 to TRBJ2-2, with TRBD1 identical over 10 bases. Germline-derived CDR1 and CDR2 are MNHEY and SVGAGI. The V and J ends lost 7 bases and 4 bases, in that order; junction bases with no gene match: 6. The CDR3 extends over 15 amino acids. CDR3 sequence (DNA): TGTGCCAGCAACTCGGGACAGGGGATCACCGGGGAGCTGTTTTTT. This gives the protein CASNSGQGITGELFF.

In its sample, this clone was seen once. The CDR3 is CASSKGRTSGRGYEQFF. DNA of the CDR3: TGTGCCAGTAGTAAAGGGAGAACTAGCGGGAGAGGGTATGAGCAGTTCTTC. This rearrangement joins TRBV19 to TRBJ2-1, with 11 bases that match TRBD2. This CDR3 region has 17 residues. Trimming took 4 bases from V and 8 from J; bases not matched to a gene: 13. The germline V gene encodes CDR1 LNHDA and CDR2 SQIVND (reference sequence). Combining the CDR3 with reference TRBV19 and TRBJ2-1 gives the whole variable domain DGGITQSPKYLFRKEGQNVTLSCEQNLNHDAMYWYRQDPGQGLRLIYYSQIVNDFQKGDIAEGYSVSREKKESFPLTVTSAQKNPTAFYLCASSKGRTSGRGYEQFFGPGTRLTVL.

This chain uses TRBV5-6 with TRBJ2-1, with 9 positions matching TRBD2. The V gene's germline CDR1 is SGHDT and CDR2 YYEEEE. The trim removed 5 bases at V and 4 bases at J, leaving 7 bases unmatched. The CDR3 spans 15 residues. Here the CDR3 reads CASRLAGEGYNEQFF. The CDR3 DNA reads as TGTGCCAGCAGATTAGCGGGGGAAGGTTACAATGAGCAGTTCTTC.